The 20 T cell receptor beta chains listed next were all sequenced from one sample in a study of control samples from healthy donors and cancer patients. Generated by immunoSEQ multiplex PCR, the TCRdb table keeps only in-frame clones and is missing some. The sample consists of 100,000 to 150,000 clones, roughly 87% of them appearing once. Sequenced: blood. The receptor set was obtained from a man aged 18 to 30 in good health.

This chain joins TRBV2 and TRBJ2-1, with no clear D. CDR3 length equals 13 residues. Per the germline V gene, CDR1 is SNHLY and CDR2 is FYNNEI. The V and J ends lost 4 bases and 4 bases respectively, with 8 bases between them. The CDR3 coding sequence is TGTGCCAGCAGTGGGGCCGGTTACAATGAGCAGTTCTTC. Amino acids: CASSGAGYNEQFF.

The chain carries TRBV12-3 or TRBV12-4 and TRBJ1-2; D uncertain. This CDR3 spans 12 amino acids. Trimming took off 1 base at V and 8 bases at J, with 8 bases between the two ends. The CDR3: CASSLGGRGYTF. The CDR3 bases are TGTGCCAGCAGTTTAGGGGGTAGGGGCTACACCTTC.

V usage is TRBV5-6 and J usage is TRBJ2-1; TRBD2 agrees at 11 bases. CDR3 size: 16 residues. The junction had 6 bases not matched to a gene; V was cut back by 0 bases and J by 7 bases. Germline V gene lookup returns CDR1 SGHDT and CDR2 YYEEEE. The CDR3 DNA is TGTGCCAGCAGCTTGGTGGCTAGCGGGAGGAGGAATGAGCAGTTCTTC. Protein product: CASSLVASGRRNEQFF.

The chain combines TRBV5-1 with TRBJ2-7, with TRBD1 identical over 8 bases. The germline V gene has CDR1 SGHRS and CDR2 YFSETQ. With V trimmed by 4 bases and J by 3 bases, 6 bases remained unmatched. This CDR3 comprises 14 residues. The CDR3 DNA sequence: TGCGCCAGCAGCCCGTACGACAGGGGCTACGAGCAGTACTTC. Protein sequence: CASSPYDRGYEQYF.

The V gene is TRBV27, the J gene TRBJ2-2, with 11 nucleotides matching TRBD2. The CDR3 is made up of 17 amino acids. Losses at the gene ends were 0 bases for V and 6 bases for J; bases not matched to a gene: 6. CDR1 is MNHEY, CDR2 SMNVEV, per germline (reference sequence). The CDR3 protein is CASSLSRSSGRPGELFF. CDR3 nucleotides: TGTGCCAGCAGTTTATCGCGTTCTAGCGGGAGGCCCGGGGAGCTGTTTTTT.

The gene calls are TRBV19 and TRBJ1-5; D uncertain. Deletions cut 5 bases from V and 3 bases from J, with 8 bases between. In germline, CDR1 is LNHDA, CDR2 SQIVND (reference sequence). The CDR3 is 13 residues long. In DNA, the CDR3 is TGTGCCAGTAGTGACACTCTCAATCAGCCCCAGCATTTT. As protein: CASSDTLNQPQHF.

V usage is TRBV2 and J usage is TRBJ1-4; a weak D match, TRBD1 (6 bases). There are 14 residues in the CDR3. V lost 5 bases and J lost 5, with 12 bases in between. CDR1 SNHLY and CDR2 FYNNEI come from the germline V gene. CDR3 sequence: CASSTGTQNEKLFF. The CDR3 DNA reads TGTGCCAGCAGTACCGGGACACAAAATGAAAAACTGTTTTTT.

This clone is a singleton in its sample. The chain couples TRBV2 to TRBJ2-3; D possibly uses TRBD1 or TRBD2 (5 bases each). Trimming left V 5 bases short and J 2 bases short, with 11 bases between. CDR1 SNHLY and CDR2 FYNNEI come from the germline V gene. This CDR3 region has 14 residues. The CDR3 bases are TGTGCCAGCAGTTCCGGGACGTACACAGATACGCAGTATTTT. It encodes CASSSGTYTDTQYF.

The chain uses TRBV5-1 and TRBJ1-1; D remains unclear. Germline CDR1 is SGHRS and CDR2 is YFSETQ. The CDR3 sequence is 14 residues long. The V end was cut by 4 bases, the J end by 5 bases, with 15 bases between. The CDR3 protein is CASSPQTQRTEAFF. The CDR3 DNA follows: TGCGCCAGCAGCCCCCAGACCCAGAGAACTGAAGCTTTCTTT.

The chain carries TRBV9 and TRBJ2-5; D possibly uses TRBD1 or TRBD2 (5 bases each). This CDR3 has 14 residues. Germline V gives CDR1 SGDLS, CDR2 YYNGEE. The V end lost 7 bases, the J end lost 5 bases, and 18 bases lay between the germline ends. The CDR3 protein is CASGGRGSDETQYF. The CDR3 DNA sequence: TGTGCCAGCGGGGGAAGAGGGAGTGATGAGACCCAGTACTTC.

This clone has only one observation. The J gene is TRBJ1-2, the V gene TRBV9; D unclear. This CDR3 has 14 residues. V was shortened by 4 bases and J by 1 base, with 11 bases between the two germline ends. CDR1 and CDR2 from the germline V gene are SGDLS and YYNGEE. CDR3: CASSFGGLNYGYTF. DNA for the CDR3: TGTGCCAGCAGCTTCGGCGGCCTTAACTATGGCTACACCTTC.

The genes are TRBV27 and TRBJ2-7; the D call may be TRBD1 or TRBD2 (6 bases each). Per the germline V gene, CDR1 is MNHEY and CDR2 is SMNVEV (reference sequence). This CDR3 is built from 14 residues. Trimming took off 5 bases at V and 5 bases at J, with 16 bases between the two ends. The CDR3 spells CASSRGAVPHEQYF. The DNA of the CDR3 is TGTGCCAGCAGTAGGGGGGCTGTGCCCCACGAGCAGTACTTC.

This chain links TRBV6-5 with TRBJ1-1; D may be TRBD1 (6 bases). The CDR3 extends over 14 amino acids. Trimming left V 2 bases short and J 6 bases short, with 13 bases between. Germline CDR1 is MNHEY and CDR2 is SVGAGI. Here the CDR3 DNA reads TGTGCCAGCAGTTACGGGGACACTAGGGCTGAAGCTTTCTTT. Protein sequence: CASSYGDTRAEAFF.

The chain has TRBV5-6 and TRBJ2-7; 7 bases map to TRBD1. V trimming: 5 bases; J trimming: 3 bases; junction bases outside the gene matches: 8. The CDR3 sequence is 14 residues long. The germline CDR1 and CDR2 sequences are SGHDT and YYEEEE. CDR3 region: CASRQRQGNYEQYF. CDR3 nucleotides: TGTGCCAGCAGGCAAAGACAGGGTAACTACGAGCAGTACTTC.

This clone has just a few counts. The V and J genes are TRBV19 and TRBJ1-5, with unresolved D. This CDR3 region has 14 residues. V lost 4 bases and J lost 3, with 10 bases in between. The germline CDR1 and CDR2 sequences are LNHDA and SQIVND (reference sequence). The CDR3 loop is CASSNQVVNQPQHF. In nucleotides, the CDR3 is TGTGCCAGTAGTAACCAGGTCGTCAATCAGCCCCAGCATTTT.

V gene TRBV28 combines with J gene TRBJ1-3; D is perhaps TRBD1 (6 bases). This CDR3 comprises 16 residues. Trimming removed 7 bases from V and 4 bases from J, with 20 bases in between. Germline V CDR1 and CDR2: MDHEN, SYDVKM. The CDR3 DNA reads as TGTGCCAGCATCCGAGGCGAACAGGGCGCAGGAAACACCATATATTTT. As protein: CASIRGEQGAGNTIYF.

This rearrangement joins TRBV27 to TRBJ2-1; a possible D gene is TRBD1 (6 bases). The CDR3 covers 14 residues. V lost 2 bases to trimming and J lost 5 bases, with 10 bases between them. Per germline, CDR1 MNHEY and CDR2 SMNVEV (reference sequence). CDR3 region: CASSLGAGDNEQFF. The CDR3 DNA reads TGTGCCAGCAGTTTAGGGGCAGGGGACAATGAGCAGTTCTTC.

In DNA form, the CDR3 reads TGTGCCAGCAGTTTCCCCCCCGGGACAGGGGGACTCAATCAGCCCCAGCATTTT. It translates to CASSFPPGTGGLNQPQHF. The chain couples TRBV28 to TRBJ1-5; 11 nucleotides line up with TRBD1. The CDR3 totals 18 residues. The V gene end was trimmed by 3 bases and the J gene end by 3 bases; junction bases not matched to a gene: 10. Germline CDR1 and CDR2: MDHEN and SYDVKM.

This clone has just one count. The genes are TRBV5-6 and TRBJ1-4; maybe TRBD1 (5 bases). V was shortened by 9 bases and J by 3 bases, with 18 bases between the two germline ends. The V gene's germline CDR1 is SGHDT and CDR2 YYEEEE. This CDR3 is built from 15 residues. This chain's CDR3 is CATTNAGRANEKLFF. The CDR3 bases are TGTGCCACCACCAATGCAGGGAGGGCTAATGAAAAACTGTTTTTT.

This chain links TRBV6-5 with TRBJ2-3; D not resolved. CDR3 size: 13 residues. Trimming took 8 bases from V and 5 from J, leaving 14 bases between them. Germline V gene sequence: CDR1 MNHEY, CDR2 SVGAGI. CDR3 region: CASRLHARDTQYF. CDR3 in DNA: TGTGCCAGCCGGTTACATGCTCGAGATACGCAGTATTTT.